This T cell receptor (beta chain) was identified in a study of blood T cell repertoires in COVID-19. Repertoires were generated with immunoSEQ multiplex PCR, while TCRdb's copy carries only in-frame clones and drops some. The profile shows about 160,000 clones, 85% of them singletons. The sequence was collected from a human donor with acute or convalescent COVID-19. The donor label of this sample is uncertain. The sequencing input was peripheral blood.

The CDR3 nucleotides are TGTGCCAGCTCCCCTATGGGGGGGACCACAGATACGCAGTATTTT. It yields the protein CASSPMGGTTDTQYF. V and J are TRBV18 and TRBJ2-3; 7 positions match TRBD2. The germline CDR1 and CDR2 sequences are KGHSH and LQKENI. The CDR3 length is 15 residues. V was pared by 6 bases and J by 2 bases, with 8 bases of the junction left unmatched.